Given below is one TCR beta chain in context. This sample is part of a study of T cells in Graves' hyperthyroidism and ophthalmopathy. The CDR3 spans 18 residues. Graves' hyperthyroidism was deemed stable given no ophthalmopathy progression within 18 months. Diagnosis of hyperthyroidism was new in patients aged 18 to 65, and its duration was under 2 months. Each diagnosis was grounded in clinical symptoms, serum thyroxine and TRAb, thyroid ultrasound, and orbital computed tomography. RNA transcripts gave rise to amplified TCR beta CDR3 regions. Initially, a first-round RT-PCR of the TCR CDR3 employed the HTBI primer set. TCRdb reanalysed the multiplex PCR reads using MiXCR and keeps one entry per CDR3 protein. Among approximately 640,000 distinct CDR3 sequences listed, around a sixth were seen once.

Specimen: blood. The chain links TRBV3-2 to TRBJ1-5; the D call TRBD1 from the table was never checked on the DNA. TRBV3-2 is given as a pseudogene. The receptor's source is a man aged 50 to 60 with Graves' hyperthyroidism. CDR3 sequence reads: CASSQDKQGLGSNQPQHF. The CDR3 DNA sequence: TGTGCCAGCAGCCAGGATAAACAGGGCTTGGGAAGCAATCAGCCCCAGCATTTT.